This T cell receptor beta chain is from a study of blood T cell repertoires in COVID-19. Background on the study: Collection of acute and convalescent COVID-19 samples took place in the United States, Italy and Spain. The analysed material was cDNA or gDNA that came from T cells, B-cell-depleted T cells, or PBMCs.

The CDR3 is 14 amino acids. CDR1 is MNHEY, CDR2 SVGAGI, per germline. Trimming stripped 6 bases from V and 6 bases from J, with 18 bases between. Under the authors' procedure: Amplifying reference gene primers gave estimates of nucleated cell counts. Clones were sequenced by immunoSEQ multiplex PCR, and TCRdb holds only the in-frame ones, with some missing. That table furnishes V, J and clone size, whereas the DNA furnished D and trimming. The sample consists of 200,000 to 300,000 clones, 80% to 90% of them appearing once. This rearrangement joins TRBV6-5 to TRBJ2-7; a weak D match, TRBD2 (6 bases). The clonotype originates from a man older than 75 with acute or convalescent COVID-19. The sample was peripheral blood. CDR3 DNA sequence: TGTGCCAGCAGCCGGGACTTCGTAAGGCCCGAGCAGTACTTC. Encoded protein: CASSRDFVRPEQYF.